Each of the 32 T cell receptor beta chains below was sequenced from the same sample in a study of identical twins. TCRdb fed the 5' RACE reads into MiXCR, producing one record per CDR3 protein. Here the sample spans 450,000 to 650,000 distinct CDR3 sequences, 13% to 15% being singletons. This sample also belongs to another study, concerning yellow fever vaccine responses in identical twins.

Sample: CD4+ T cells sorted from blood. The receptors come from a woman aged 18 to 35 in good health.

The V and J genes are TRBV20-1 and TRBJ1-1; D unclear. Germline CDR1 is DFQATT and CDR2 is SNEGSKA (reference sequence). The CDR3 has 13 residues. Trimming pared 3 bases from V and 1 base from J, leaving 9 bases between. CDR3 in DNA: TGCAGTGCTAGCACCCAACAGAACACTGAAGCTTTCTTT. This codes for CSASTQQNTEAFF.

This clonotype was recorded at least ten times. The rearrangement uses TRBV4-1 and TRBJ2-4; D may correspond to TRBD1 or TRBD2 (5 bases each). The CDR3 has 14 amino acids. The germline gives CDR1 MGHRA, CDR2 YSYEKL. V was trimmed by 2 bases and J by 9 bases, leaving 14 bases between them. This CDR3 reads CASSQPLRDPIQYF. CDR3 coding DNA: TGCGCCAGCAGCCAACCTCTTAGGGACCCCATTCAGTACTTC.

In the case of this clonotype: Mismatch with germline at one junction end may stem from a read error. The genes are TRBV3-1 and TRBJ2-2; 9 positions match TRBD2. CDR1 and CDR2 (germline): LGHDT, YNNKEL (reference sequence). The CDR3 length is 18 residues. Here the CDR3 DNA reads TGTACCAGCAGTTACGGTGCTTCAGCGGGGGGTACCACCGGGGAGCTGTTTTTT. Amino acid sequence: CTSSYGASAGGTTGELFF.

This clonotype was detected only a few times. The J gene is TRBJ2-3, the V gene TRBV20-1; D unresolved. The CDR3 runs 16 residues. Trimming stripped 5 bases from V and 2 bases from J, with 20 bases between. Germline V lookup: CDR1 DFQATT, CDR2 SNEGSKA (reference sequence). DNA of the CDR3: TGCAGTGCTCGTTTGGGCGGTCAAAAGGCCACAGATACGCAGTATTTT. This encodes CSARLGGQKATDTQYF.

A few counts support this clonotype. The chain links TRBV20-1 to TRBJ2-3, with D possibly being TRBD1 or TRBD2 (5 bases each). Germline V CDR1 and CDR2: DFQATT, SNEGSKA (reference sequence). The CDR3 is 15 residues long. With 6 bases removed from V and 2 bases from J, the gap between germline ends came to 18 bases. This CDR3 reads CSAFGAEALTDTQYF. DNA of the CDR3: TGCAGTGCGTTTGGGGCGGAGGCTCTCACAGATACGCAGTATTTT.

V and J are TRBV28 and TRBJ2-1, with 7 positions matching TRBD2. This CDR3 comprises 16 residues. With 3 bases clipped from V and 9 bases from J, the junction kept 14 bases outside the gene matches. CDR1 is MDHEN, CDR2 SYDVKM, per germline. The CDR3 loop is CASSFAGRTTGTEQFF. The CDR3 nucleotides are TGTGCCAGCAGTTTCGCCGGGAGGACCACGGGGACTGAGCAGTTCTTC.

J is TRBJ2-3 and V is TRBV12-3 or TRBV12-4; 12 nucleotides agree with TRBD2. V was pared by 5 bases and J by 3 bases, with 15 bases of the junction left unmatched. The CDR3 consists of 19 residues. The CDR3 reads CASSPGLGVTSGSTDTQYF. Written as DNA, the CDR3 is TGTGCCAGCAGTCCCGGATTAGGGGTGACTAGCGGGAGTACAGATACGCAGTATTTT.

V and J are TRBV20-1 and TRBJ2-3; no clear D. The CDR3 length is 12 residues. Germline lookup yields CDR1 DFQATT and CDR2 SNEGSKA (reference sequence). Trimming stripped 1 base from V and 5 bases from J, with 7 bases between. CDR3 residues: CSARVGQDTQYF. DNA for the CDR3: TGCAGTGCTAGAGTAGGCCAAGATACGCAGTATTTT.

In its sample, this clonotype was seen many times. The CDR3 protein is CSVIKGGNSNTGELFF. As DNA, the CDR3 is TGCAGCGTTATTAAGGGGGGAAACTCGAACACCGGGGAGCTGTTTTTT. This chain links TRBV29-1 with TRBJ2-2; perhaps D is TRBD1 or TRBD2 (6 bases each). Trimming stripped 5 bases from V and 0 bases from J, with 16 bases between. Germline V CDR1 and CDR2: SQVTM, ANQGSEA. The CDR3 extends over 16 amino acids.

As to this clonotype: At one of its ends the junction is not consistent with the germline gene, which may arise from a read error. The J gene is TRBJ2-3, the V gene TRBV12-3 or TRBV12-4; 12 nucleotides align to TRBD2. The CDR3 has 17 residues. CDR3 coding DNA: TGTACCAGCAGTTTTAGACTAGCGGGAGTGGGCACAGATACGCAGTATTTT. Amino acid sequence: CTSSFRLAGVGTDTQYF.

This clonotype was observed a few times. The chain combines TRBV20-1 with TRBJ2-7, with 9 nucleotides matching TRBD1. Trimming took 4 bases from V and 6 from J; bases not matched to a gene: 4. Germline loops: CDR1 DFQATT, CDR2 SNEGSKA (reference sequence). CDR3 length equals 12 residues. CDR3: CSAIPDRGEQYF. As DNA, the CDR3 is TGCAGTGCTATCCCGGACAGGGGCGAGCAGTACTTC.

The sample holds a few counts of this clonotype. This chain joins TRBV20-1 and TRBJ1-5, with D hard to call. CDR1 and CDR2 (germline): DFQATT, SNEGSKA (reference sequence). V was shortened by 3 bases and J by 4 bases, with 16 bases between the two germline ends. The CDR3 is 15 residues long. In DNA, the CDR3 is TGCAGTGCTAGTTCCCCAGGCAGTGGGAATCAGCCCCAGCATTTT. This encodes CSASSPGSGNQPQHF.

This clonotype was counted a few times. The rearrangement links TRBV5-1 to TRBJ2-7, with 9 bases identical to TRBD2. The CDR3 spans 15 residues. Germline trimming cut 2 bases from V and 4 bases from J; bases unmatched to any gene: 7. Germline V lookup: CDR1 SGHRS, CDR2 YFSETQ. CDR3 sequence reads: CASSFGLAKDYEQYF. The CDR3 DNA sequence: TGCGCCAGCAGCTTTGGACTAGCGAAGGATTACGAGCAGTACTTC.

The chain employs TRBV11-2 and TRBJ2-3, with 8 bases matching TRBD2. The CDR3 has 15 residues. Germline V lookup: CDR1 SGHAT, CDR2 FQNNGV. V dropped 5 bases and J dropped 5; count of bases not matched to a gene: 9. CDR3 loop: CASSQGLVRRDTQYF. CDR3 DNA sequence: TGTGCCAGCAGCCAGGGACTAGTAAGGAGAGATACGCAGTATTTT.

This chain uses TRBV27 with TRBJ2-5; D is ambiguous. V dropped 5 bases and J dropped 3 bases, with 10 bases sitting between them. The CDR3 is made up of 13 amino acids. Germline V gene data show CDR1 as MNHEY and CDR2 as SMNVEV (reference sequence). This CDR3 reads CASSGRPKETQYF. CDR3 nucleotides: TGTGCCAGCAGTGGGCGTCCCAAAGAGACCCAGTACTTC.

This clonotype was observed a handful of times. The J gene is TRBJ2-1, the V gene TRBV20-1, with 13 positions matching TRBD2. J gave up 9 bases and V 3 bases, and 5 bases lay outside the gene matches. This CDR3 has 14 amino acids. CDR1 and CDR2 (germline): DFQATT, SNEGSKA (reference sequence). The CDR3 reads CSASRLAGGTEQFF. CDR3 coding DNA: TGCAGTGCTAGCCGACTAGCGGGAGGTACTGAGCAGTTCTTC.

The chain uses TRBV29-1 and TRBJ1-1, with 7 bases identical to TRBD1. V gave up 7 bases and J gave up 9 bases; unmatched junction bases: 8. The CDR3 is 11 residues long. Looked up from germline, CDR1 is SQVTM and CDR2 is ANQGSEA. The CDR3 is CSAATGQKAFF. CDR3 sequence (DNA): TGCAGCGCAGCGACAGGGCAAAAAGCTTTCTTT.

In its sample, this clonotype was seen once. The CDR3 loop reads CSASDRVDYGYTF. The CDR3 region has the DNA TGCAGTGCGAGCGACAGGGTGGACTATGGCTACACCTTC. V usage is TRBV20-1 and J usage is TRBJ1-2, with 7 bases identical to TRBD1. V shed 6 bases, J shed 3 bases, and the junction held 7 bases outside the gene matches. Germline V CDR1 and CDR2: DFQATT, SNEGSKA (reference sequence). The CDR3 has 13 amino acids.

This clonotype was observed a handful of times. This chain joins TRBV20-1 and TRBJ1-1, with a weak D call TRBD1 (5 bases). Trimming left V 3 bases short and J 0 bases short, with 8 bases between. This CDR3 has 13 amino acids. The germline CDR1 and CDR2 sequences are DFQATT and SNEGSKA (reference sequence). CDR3 loop: CSASGAVNTEAFF. The DNA for the CDR3 is TGCAGTGCTAGTGGGGCGGTGAACACTGAAGCTTTCTTT.

The rearrangement joins TRBV20-1 to TRBJ2-5; the D is unclear. From germline, CDR1 is DFQATT and CDR2 SNEGSKA (reference sequence). V lost 1 base and J 0 bases, leaving 9 bases between the germline ends. CDR3 length: 14 residues. In nucleotides, the CDR3 is TGCAGTGCTAGAGGCTGGGCGGACCAAGAGACCCAGTACTTC. Translation gives CSARGWADQETQYF.

This chain uses TRBV2 with TRBJ2-7, with 7 bases identical to TRBD1. Germline assignment: CDR1 SNHLY and CDR2 FYNNEI. This CDR3 spans 13 amino acids. With 6 bases clipped from V and 4 bases from J, the junction kept 6 bases outside the gene matches. The chain's CDR3 is CASRIDRAYEQYV. The CDR3 nucleotides are TGTGCCAGCAGGATAGACAGGGCTTACGAGCAGTACGTC.

The CDR3 region is CASRLVWGQGAGSSPDTQYF. The DNA for the CDR3 is TGTGCCAGCAGGTTAGTATGGGGACAGGGGGCCGGGAGTAGCCCAGATACGCAGTATTTT. This chain connects TRBV28 to TRBJ2-3; 12 bases match TRBD1. Looked up from germline, CDR1 is MDHEN and CDR2 is SYDVKM. This CDR3 contains 20 residues. J lost 4 bases, V lost 6 bases, and 20 bases had no gene match.

This clonotype turned up a few times. The V call is TRBV29-1, the J call TRBJ1-1, with 7 bases that match TRBD1. Germline CDR1 reads SQVTM; CDR2 reads ANQGSEA. This CDR3 comprises 17 residues. J lost 0 bases, V lost 3 bases, and 13 bases had no gene match. The CDR3 reads CSVDLGGGGVMNTEAFF. Written as DNA, the CDR3 is TGCAGCGTTGACCTTGGCGGAGGGGGCGTCATGAACACTGAAGCTTTCTTT.

The V gene is TRBV28, the J gene TRBJ2-1; 15 positions agree with TRBD2. V shed 6 bases and J 9 bases; nucleotides not matched to a gene: 6. The CDR3 length is 15 residues. CDR1 and CDR2 (germline): MDHEN, SYDVKM. The CDR3 coding sequence is TGTGCCAGCAGCGGACTAGCGGGAGGGGATAGTGAGCAGTTCTTC. Translating it yields CASSGLAGGDSEQFF.

The chain employs TRBV28 and TRBJ2-2; no definite D call. V gave up 1 base and J gave up 0 bases, with 9 bases separating them. The germline V gene encodes CDR1 MDHEN and CDR2 SYDVKM. This CDR3 has 16 amino acids. The CDR3 sequence is CASSLFPGTNTGELFF. Here the CDR3 DNA reads TGTGCCAGCAGTTTATTCCCGGGCACGAACACCGGGGAGCTGTTTTTT.

The rearrangement links TRBV3-1 to TRBJ2-1; D unresolved. Between the trimmed V and J ends, which lost 0 bases and 7 bases, there was a span of 4 bases. This CDR3 contains 12 residues. The germline V gene has CDR1 LGHDT and CDR2 YNNKEL (reference sequence). The chain's CDR3 is CASSQEWNEQFF. CDR3 bases: TGTGCCAGCAGCCAAGAGTGGAATGAGCAGTTCTTC.

This clonotype appeared a few times. The rearrangement links TRBV29-1 to TRBJ2-1; no clear D gene. V lost 7 bases and J 10 bases, leaving 17 bases between the germline ends. Germline CDR1 and CDR2: SQVTM and ANQGSEA. The CDR3 contains 12 residues. In nucleotides, the CDR3 is TGCAGCGCCCCCAACACAAAGAGGGAGCAGTTCTTC. Its protein is CSAPNTKREQFF.

The rearrangement joins TRBV20-1 to TRBJ2-3; TRBD2 matches 8 bases. Germline trimming cut 4 bases from V and 3 bases from J; bases unmatched to any gene: 6. The CDR3 totals 14 residues. Germline lookup yields CDR1 DFQATT and CDR2 SNEGSKA (reference sequence). The CDR3 sequence: CSATRGGVTDTQYF. The CDR3 DNA sequence: TGCAGTGCTACCCGGGGGGGTGTGACAGATACGCAGTATTTT.

This clonotype was seen repeatedly, ten times or more. This chain links TRBV5-1 with TRBJ1-3, with a weak D call TRBD1 (5 bases). Germline CDR1 and CDR2: SGHRS and YFSETQ. The ends were cut back, 1 base at V and 7 bases at J, with 9 bases in the middle. CDR3 length: 13 residues. CDR3 in amino acids: CASSLSGVNTIYF. Here the CDR3 DNA reads TGCGCCAGCAGCTTGTCGGGGGTGAACACCATATATTTT.

The genes are TRBV28 and TRBJ2-1; 7 bases agree with TRBD2. Germline V gene data show CDR1 as MDHEN and CDR2 as SYDVKM. V was clipped by 8 bases and J by 5 bases; unmatched bases: 12. There are 15 residues in the CDR3. This chain's CDR3 is CASLSLAPTNNEQFF. The CDR3 DNA is TGTGCCAGCCTTTCACTAGCGCCAACAAACAATGAGCAGTTCTTC.

Only a few counts were recorded for this clonotype. The J gene is TRBJ2-2, the V gene TRBV5-6, with 12 positions matching TRBD2. V was pared by 5 bases and J by 5 bases, with 10 bases of the junction left unmatched. Looked up from germline, CDR1 is SGHDT and CDR2 is YYEEEE. The CDR3 contains 17 residues. The CDR3 spells CASSLGLAGTVTGELFF. The CDR3 DNA is TGTGCCAGCAGTCTCGGACTAGCGGGAACGGTTACCGGGGAGCTGTTTTTT.

Only a few counts were recorded for this clonotype. DNA of the CDR3: TGTGCCAGCAGCTTAGTCGGGGGATCGGCGGATGGCTACACCTTC. Protein product: CASSLVGGSADGYTF. The chain employs TRBV7-2 and TRBJ1-2; D is possibly TRBD1 (5 bases). Germline V gene sequence: CDR1 SGHTA, CDR2 FQGNSA. V was pared by 1 base and J by 6 bases, with 15 bases between. The CDR3 spans 15 residues.